This record covers a single TCR beta chain. Its target is not known. This record comes from a study of CD8 T cells in ankylosing spondylitis. Study results and caveats: What seemed typical of ankylosing spondylitis blood was a TCR beta motif built from several highly homologous variants. Disease-associated clones were CD8+ and fairly uncommon in peripheral blood. Disease-linked clones were reportedly significantly enriched in matched ankylosing spondylitis synovial fluid.

MiXCR, applied by TCRdb to the 5' RACE reads, yields one record per CDR3 protein. The table records under 850,000 distinct CDR3 sequences, around 17% of them present only once. CDR3 length equals 15 residues. Germline V gives CDR1 LGHNA, CDR2 YSLEER. V was shortened by 2 bases and J by 1 base, with 12 bases between the two germline ends. Material: blood, either unsorted or a sorted T cell fraction (not recorded which). This chain uses TRBV4-3 with TRBJ2-7; D gene uncertain. This receptor was obtained from a male donor with ankylosing spondylitis. CDR3 sequence (DNA): TGCGCCAGCAGCCAATCGGACGGTCCTTCCTACGAGCAGTACTTC. This encodes CASSQSDGPSYEQYF.